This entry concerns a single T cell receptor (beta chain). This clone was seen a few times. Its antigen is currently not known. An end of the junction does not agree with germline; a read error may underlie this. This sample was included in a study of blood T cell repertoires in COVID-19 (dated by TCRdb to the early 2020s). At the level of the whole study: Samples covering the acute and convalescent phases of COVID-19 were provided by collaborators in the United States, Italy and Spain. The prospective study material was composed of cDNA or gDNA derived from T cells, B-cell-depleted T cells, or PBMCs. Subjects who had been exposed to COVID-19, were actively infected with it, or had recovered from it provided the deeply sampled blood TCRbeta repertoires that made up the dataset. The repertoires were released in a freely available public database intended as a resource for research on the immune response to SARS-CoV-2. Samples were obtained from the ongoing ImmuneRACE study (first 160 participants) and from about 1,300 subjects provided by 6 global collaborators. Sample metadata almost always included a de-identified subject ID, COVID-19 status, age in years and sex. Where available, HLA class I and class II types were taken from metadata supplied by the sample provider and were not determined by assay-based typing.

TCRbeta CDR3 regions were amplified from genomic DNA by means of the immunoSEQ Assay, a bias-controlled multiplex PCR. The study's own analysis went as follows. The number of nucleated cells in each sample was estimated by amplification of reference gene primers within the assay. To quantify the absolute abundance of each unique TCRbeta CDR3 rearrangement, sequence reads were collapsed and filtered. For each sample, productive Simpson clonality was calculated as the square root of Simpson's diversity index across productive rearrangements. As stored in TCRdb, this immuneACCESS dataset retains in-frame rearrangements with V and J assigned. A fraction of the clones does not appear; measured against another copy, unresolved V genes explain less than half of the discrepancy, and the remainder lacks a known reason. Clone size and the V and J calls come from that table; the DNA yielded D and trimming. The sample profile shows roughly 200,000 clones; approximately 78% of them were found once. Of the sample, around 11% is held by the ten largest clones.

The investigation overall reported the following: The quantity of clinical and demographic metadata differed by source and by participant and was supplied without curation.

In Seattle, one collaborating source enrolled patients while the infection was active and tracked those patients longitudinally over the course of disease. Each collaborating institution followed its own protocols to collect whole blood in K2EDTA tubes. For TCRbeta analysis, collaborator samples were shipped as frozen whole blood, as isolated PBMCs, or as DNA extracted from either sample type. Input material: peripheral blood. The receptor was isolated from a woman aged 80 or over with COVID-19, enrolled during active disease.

The CDR3 region has the sequence CASSLGGRDMDF. The DNA sequence is as follows: TGCGCCAGCAGCTTGGGGGGCAGGGATATGGACTTC. The chain is encoded by TRBV5-1 joined to TRBJ2-7; TRBD1 might be the D gene, on 5 matching bases. The CDR3 goes from the cysteine to the phenylalanine over 12 residues. Left in the record is the CDR3 DNA by itself, 36 bases read in frame from the first base. Based on the germline V gene, the CDR1 and CDR2 sequences are SGHRS and YFSETQ.